A selection of T cell receptor beta chains follows, all from one sample in a study of blood T cell repertoires in COVID-19. The assay was immunoSEQ multiplex PCR, and TCRdb's table has in-frame clones only and misses some. Among some 110,000 clones listed, approximately 89% were seen once. Sequencing was carried out using peripheral blood. The receptor set was obtained from a man aged 35 to 55 with acute or convalescent COVID-19. CDR3s include the opening cysteine and the closing phenylalanine or tryptophan. D genes are given only for firm matches. Size is omitted from some rows. Given values are once, few, many or a class for expanded clones.

CDR3nt: TGTGCCAGCAGCCCAAGGGGACTAGCGGGAGAAAATGAGCAGTTCTTC
CDR3aa: CASSPRGLAGENEQFF
abundance: -
v_gene: TRBV3-1/TRBV3-2
d_gene: TRBD2
j_gene: TRBJ2-1

CDR3nt: TGTGCCAGCAGTGAAGGGAAGTGGAGGACAGGGGCTTTCGGAAACACCATATATTTT
CDR3aa: CASSEGKWRTGAFGNTIYF
abundance: -
v_gene: TRBV6-1
d_gene: TRBD1
j_gene: TRBJ1-3

CDR3nt: TGTGCCACCAGCAGAGGCGGGGCCACCTCCTACGAGCAGTACTTC
CDR3aa: CATSRGGATSYEQYF
abundance: -
v_gene: TRBV15
d_gene: -
j_gene: TRBJ2-7

CDR3nt: TGTGCCAGCAGCACAGGGGAAGACACTGAAGCTTTCTTT
CDR3aa: CASSTGEDTEAFF
abundance: -
v_gene: TRBV9
d_gene: TRBD1
j_gene: TRBJ1-1

CDR3nt: TGTGCCAGCAGCCCCGGGGTCTCTGGAAACACCATATATTTT
CDR3aa: CASSPGVSGNTIYF
abundance: -
v_gene: TRBV7-3
d_gene: -
j_gene: TRBJ1-3

CDR3nt: TGCAGCGTTGCAGCTCCAGGGGATGGCTACACCTTC
CDR3aa: CSVAAPGDGYTF
abundance: -
v_gene: TRBV29-1
d_gene: -
j_gene: TRBJ1-2

CDR3nt: TGTGCCAGCAGTGAAAACAGCTACGAGCAGTACTTC
CDR3aa: CASSENSYEQYF
abundance: -
v_gene: TRBV2
d_gene: -
j_gene: TRBJ2-7

CDR3nt: TGTGCCAGCAGCTTAGATCGGGAAAGCAGGGAGCTGTTTTTT
CDR3aa: CASSLDRESRELFF
abundance: -
v_gene: TRBV11-2
d_gene: -
j_gene: TRBJ2-2

CDR3nt: TGTGCCAGCAGTTTCGGGGGGGCCTACGAGCAGTACTTC
CDR3aa: CASSFGGAYEQYF
abundance: -
v_gene: TRBV12-3/TRBV12-4
d_gene: TRBD2
j_gene: TRBJ2-7

CDR3nt: TGCAGCGTTGTTTGGGACAGGGTAGGGACTGAAGCTTTCTTT
CDR3aa: CSVVWDRVGTEAFF
abundance: -
v_gene: TRBV29-1
d_gene: TRBD1
j_gene: TRBJ1-1

CDR3nt: TGTGCCAGCAGCGTAGCGGGGACAGATAATTCACCCCTCCACTTT
CDR3aa: CASSVAGTDNSPLHF
abundance: -
v_gene: TRBV9
d_gene: TRBD1
j_gene: TRBJ1-6

CDR3nt: TGTGCCAGCAGCTCGGGACAGGGGGCTAAGGACACTGAAGCTTTCTTT
CDR3aa: CASSSGQGAKDTEAFF
abundance: once
v_gene: TRBV5-5
d_gene: TRBD1
j_gene: TRBJ1-1

CDR3nt: TGCGCCAGCAGCCTGTATACGGGAGGGGGGGCCGAGAACACTGAAGCTTTCTTT
CDR3aa: CASSLYTGGGAENTEAFF
abundance: -
v_gene: TRBV5-1
d_gene: -
j_gene: TRBJ1-1

CDR3nt: TGTGCCAGCAGAACACAGGGGTCCGGTCAGCCCCAGCATTTT
CDR3aa: CASRTQGSGQPQHF
abundance: -
v_gene: TRBV6-5
d_gene: TRBD1
j_gene: TRBJ1-5

CDR3nt: TGCGCCAGCAGCCATGAGGGGAGGGATAATGAAAAACTGTTTTTT
CDR3aa: CASSHEGRDNEKLFF
abundance: -
v_gene: TRBV4-1
d_gene: -
j_gene: TRBJ1-4

CDR3nt: TGTGCCAGCAGCTTCGGTGCGGGAGTGAACAATGAGCAGTTCTTC
CDR3aa: CASSFGAGVNNEQFF
abundance: -
v_gene: TRBV7-9
d_gene: TRBD2
j_gene: TRBJ2-1

CDR3nt: TGCAGCGTTCGGTCGGGACAGGGAATAGATACGCAGTATTTT
CDR3aa: CSVRSGQGIDTQYF
abundance: -
v_gene: TRBV29-1
d_gene: TRBD1
j_gene: TRBJ2-3

CDR3nt: TGTGCCAGCAGCACCGGGACACTTAGCAATCAGCCCCAGCATTTT
CDR3aa: CASSTGTLSNQPQHF
abundance: -
v_gene: TRBV6-5
d_gene: -
j_gene: TRBJ1-5

CDR3nt: TGTGCCAGCAGTTACGGCACAGGAAACTATGGCTACACCTTC
CDR3aa: CASSYGTGNYGYTF
abundance: once
v_gene: TRBV6-5
d_gene: -
j_gene: TRBJ1-2

CDR3nt: TGCAGCGTTGGCGGGGGGGCTGTGAGCTACACCTTC
CDR3aa: CSVGGGAVSYTF
abundance: once
v_gene: TRBV29-1
d_gene: -
j_gene: TRBJ1-2

CDR3nt: TGCGCCAGCAGCTTGGGACAGGGGATGGGCACCGGGGAGCTGTTTTTT
CDR3aa: CASSLGQGMGTGELFF
abundance: once
v_gene: TRBV5-1
d_gene: TRBD1
j_gene: TRBJ2-2

CDR3nt: TGCGCCAGCAGCCCCGGGACTAGCGGGAGCGAGCAGTACTTC
CDR3aa: CASSPGTSGSEQYF
abundance: -
v_gene: TRBV5-1
d_gene: TRBD2
j_gene: TRBJ2-7